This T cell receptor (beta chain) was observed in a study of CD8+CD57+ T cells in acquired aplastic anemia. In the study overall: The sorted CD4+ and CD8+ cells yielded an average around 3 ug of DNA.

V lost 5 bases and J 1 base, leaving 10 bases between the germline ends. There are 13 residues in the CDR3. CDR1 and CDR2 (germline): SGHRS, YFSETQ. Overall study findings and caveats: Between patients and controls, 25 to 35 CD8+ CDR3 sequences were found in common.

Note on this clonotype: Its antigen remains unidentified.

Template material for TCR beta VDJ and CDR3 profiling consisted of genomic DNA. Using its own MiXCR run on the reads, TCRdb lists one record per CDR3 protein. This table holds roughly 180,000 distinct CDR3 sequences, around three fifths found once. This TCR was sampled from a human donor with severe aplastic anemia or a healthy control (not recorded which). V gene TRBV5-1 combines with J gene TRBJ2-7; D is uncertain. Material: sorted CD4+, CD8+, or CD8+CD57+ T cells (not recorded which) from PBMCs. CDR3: CASSNPASYEQYF. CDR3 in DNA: TGCGCCAGCAGTAACCCCGCATCCTACGAGCAGTACTTC.